The 2 T cell receptor beta chains below were found in one sample sequenced in a study of blood T cells in healthy people across ages. The use of a sample-barcoded 5' primer and a J-beta primer mix characterized a second PCR of roughly 6 to 11 cycles. MiXCR, applied by TCRdb to the 5' RACE reads, yields one record per CDR3 protein. The data show about 1,000,000 distinct CDR3 sequences, with 35% to 50% seen just once and about 20% held by the top ten. Sequencing was performed on blood. These receptors originate from a woman aged 60-75 years in good health.

V gene TRBV7-3 combines with J gene TRBJ1-5, with a weak D call TRBD1 (5 bases). Germline loops: CDR1 SGHTA, CDR2 FQGTGA. This CDR3 comprises 15 residues. V was trimmed by 0 bases and J by 3 bases, leaving 9 bases between them. The CDR3 is CASSLTGGINQPQHF. The DNA for the CDR3 is TGTGCCAGCAGCTTAACGGGGGGAATCAATCAGCCCCAGCATTTT.

The chain links TRBV10-3 to TRBJ2-3, with D tentatively TRBD1 (6 bases). V was clipped by 3 bases and J by 2 bases, with 9 bases between them. The CDR3 length is 14 residues. Germline-derived CDR1 and CDR2 are ENHRY and SYGVKD. CDR3 in amino acids: CAISDGTPTDTQYF. The CDR3 nucleotides read TGTGCCATCAGTGACGGGACACCCACAGATACGCAGTATTTT.